A selection of T cell receptor beta chains follows, all from one sample in a study of graft-versus-host responses after intestinal transplantation. Here immunoSEQ multiplex PCR was the method, and the copy in TCRdb shows in-frame clones only, minus some. There are about 90,000 clones in the sample; roughly 80% occur only once, and 0.83% lies in the top ten. Their antigen targets remain unknown. The source was unstimulated CD4+ T cells sorted from spleen or lymph node cells, collected before intestinal transplant. Receptor source: a human donor who received an intestinal transplant. Both conserved end residues are part of each CDR3. A D gene is named only where the DNA matches it firmly. Clone size is stated in some rows and not others, as once, few, many or a class when expanded.

TRBV2	TRBJ2-5	NA	TRBD2	TGTGCCAGCAGTGAAGGACTAGCGGTAGAGACCCAGTACTTC	CASSEGLAVETQYF
TRBV6-5	TRBJ1-1	NA	NA	TGTGCCAGCAGTGCCCAGTCGAACACTGAAGCTTTCTTT	CASSAQSNTEAFF
TRBV5-4	TRBJ2-3	NA	TRBD2	TGTGCCAGCAGCTTCAGACTAGCGGGGGGTAGTTCAGATACGCAGTATTTT	CASSFRLAGGSSDTQYF
TRBV5-1	TRBJ1-6	NA	NA	TGCGCCAGCAGCGTACAGGGTGGCGATAATTCACCCCTCCACTTT	CASSVQGGDNSPLHF
TRBV7-9	TRBJ1-3	once	NA	TGTGCCAGCAGCGCGCAGAGGCTCTTCTCTGGAAACACCATATATTTT	CASSAQRLFSGNTIYF
TRBV6-4	TRBJ2-7	NA	TRBD2	TGTGCCAGCAGTGACTTGGCGGGGGGGGGTGGTTACGAGCAGTACTTC	CASSDLAGGGGYEQYF
TRBV18	TRBJ2-2	NA	TRBD1	TGTGCCAGCTCTTCCGGGACAGGGCAGGAGAACACCGGGGAGCTGTTTTTT	CASSSGTGQENTGELFF
TRBV19	TRBJ2-1	NA	TRBD2	TGTGCCAGTAGTGTTCTAGCGGGAATCTCTTACAATGAGCAGTTCTTC	CASSVLAGISYNEQFF
TRBV30	TRBJ1-4	few	NA	TGTGCCTGGAGTGTAGCGGTGGAAGCAACTAATGAAAAACTGTTTTTT	CAWSVAVEATNEKLFF
TRBV5-4	TRBJ1-3	NA	NA	TGTGCCAGCAGTCCTGGGAGGGGGGGGCCTGGAAACACCATATATTTT	CASSPGRGGPGNTIYF
TRBV15	TRBJ2-3	NA	TRBD2	TGTGCCACCAGCAGATATCGGTTGGGGGAGGGAGGCACAGATACGCAGTATTTT	CATSRYRLGEGGTDTQYF
TRBV5-1	TRBJ2-3	NA	NA	TGCGCCAGCAGCTTACCACGTGTCGGTTCAGATACGCAGTATTTT	CASSLPRVGSDTQYF
TRBV9	TRBJ1-2	NA	NA	TGTGCCAGCAGCGTAGGAGGGTTGAACTATGGCTACACCTTC	CASSVGGLNYGYTF
TRBV27	TRBJ2-7	NA	TRBD2	TGTGCCAGCAGTTTTTCGGTGGCGGGAGGGCTGAGCTCCTACGAGCAGTACTTC	CASSFSVAGGLSSYEQYF
TRBV28	TRBJ2-7	NA	TRBD1	TGTGCCAGCAGAGGACAGGGGGCCTCTTCCTACGAGCAGTACTTC	CASRGQGASSYEQYF
TRBV10-3	TRBJ2-2	NA	TRBD2	TGTGCCATCAGAGCTAGCGGGGTGGGGGAGCTGTTTTTT	CAIRASGVGELFF
TRBV18	TRBJ2-7	NA	NA	TGTGCCAGCTCACCACACCCAGGGCCGTACGAGCAGTACTTC	CASSPHPGPYEQYF
TRBV15	TRBJ2-1	NA	TRBD1	TGTGCCACCAGGACAGGGAAGGGCTCCTACAATGAGCAGTTCTTC	CATRTGKGSYNEQFF
TRBV2	TRBJ1-2	NA	TRBD1	TGTGCCAGCAGTGCTACAGGGGAAGTCTATGGCTACACCTTC	CASSATGEVYGYTF
TRBV5-1	TRBJ1-4	NA	TRBD1	TGCGCCAGCAGCTTTGACAGGGGTAATGAAAAACTGTTTTTT	CASSFDRGNEKLFF
TRBV28	TRBJ1-3	once	NA	TGTGCCAGCAGTCTCCCGTCAGGGACTGGAAACACCATATATTTT	CASSLPSGTGNTIYF
TRBV19	TRBJ2-2	few	NA	TGTGCCAGTAGCCCTTCCCACAGCAACACCGGGGAGCTGTTTTTT	CASSPSHSNTGELFF
TRBV7-3	TRBJ2-3	few	TRBD2	TGTGCCAGCAGGTTAGCGGGATGGGTGACAGATACGCAGTATTTT	CASRLAGWVTDTQYF
TRBV6-5	TRBJ1-5	NA	NA	TGTGCCAGCAGTCAAACAGGGAATCAGCCCCAGCATTTT	CASSQTGNQPQHF
TRBV28	TRBJ2-6	NA	NA	TGTGCCAGCAGTTCAACAGGAAGCTCTGGGGCCAACGTCCTGACTTTC	CASSSTGSSGANVLTF
TRBV28	TRBJ2-5	NA	NA	TGTGCCAGCAGTTTGGAGGAGACCCAGTACTTC	CASSLEETQYF
TRBV10-3	TRBJ2-7	NA	TRBD2	TGTGCCATCAGTGAGGGTTTTAGCGGGCCCGCCACCTACGAGCAGTACTTC	CAISEGFSGPATYEQYF
TRBV10-3	TRBJ1-2	NA	NA	TGTGCCATCAGTGGAGGGGGTAACGGCTACACCTTC	CAISGGGNGYTF
TRBV29-1	TRBJ1-1	NA	NA	TGCAGCGTGACAGCGGGAACAGGGAGCACTGAAGCTTTCTTT	CSVTAGTGSTEAFF
TRBV5-1	TRBJ2-7	NA	TRBD1	TGCGCCAGCTCGGGACAGTTCTACGAGCAGTACTTC	CASSGQFYEQYF
TRBV6-5	TRBJ2-7	few	NA	TGTGCCAGCAGCCTCGGCGGCTACGAGCAGTACTTC	CASSLGGYEQYF
TRBV4-1	TRBJ2-5	NA	TRBD2	TGCGCCAGCAGCCAATCCGCTAGCGGGAGGGCAGAGACCCAGTACTTC	CASSQSASGRAETQYF
TRBV6-5	TRBJ2-1	NA	NA	TGTGCCAGCAGTTACCAGGTGGGCGGGTACAATGAGCAGTTCTTC	CASSYQVGGYNEQFF
TRBV4-2	TRBJ2-7	few	NA	TGTGCCAGCAGCCGACTTCCGGGACTGCGAGAGGAGGAGCAGTACTTC	CASSRLPGLREEEQYF
TRBV5-4	TRBJ2-5	few	TRBD1	TGTGCCAGCAGCCCGAAAGGGGGCGCGGGTCAAGAGACCCAGTACTTC	CASSPKGGAGQETQYF
TRBV28	TRBJ2-7	NA	TRBD2	TGTGCCAGCAGTTATCTAGCGGGAGGAGGCTACGAGCAGTACTTC	CASSYLAGGGYEQYF
TRBV2	TRBJ2-3	NA	NA	TGTGCCAGCAGTGGACTTGCGGCTAGCACAGATACGCAGTATTTT	CASSGLAASTDTQYF
TRBV11-2	TRBJ2-7	NA	NA	TGTGCCAGCAGCTTAGACAGGGGCGACGAGCAGTACTTC	CASSLDRGDEQYF
TRBV30	TRBJ2-5	NA	TRBD1	TGTGCCTGGGGACAGGGAGAGACCCAGTACTTC	CAWGQGETQYF
TRBV5-1	TRBJ2-2	NA	NA	TGCGCCAGCAGCTTAGAGACCGGGGAGCTGTTTTTT	CASSLETGELFF
TRBV11-3	TRBJ2-1	NA	TRBD2	TGTGCCAGCAGCCCTACTAGCGGGGCACGGGAGCAGTTCTTC	CASSPTSGAREQFF
TRBV28	TRBJ1-2	NA	TRBD1	TGTGCCAGCAGTCTTGGACAGGGAGGCTCTGAGCGGGGCTACACCTTC	CASSLGQGGSERGYTF
TRBV27	TRBJ1-6	NA	TRBD1	TGTGCCAGCAGTTTACATCGTCCCGGGACAGGGGGGGCGACACCCCTCCACTTT	CASSLHRPGTGGATPLHF
TRBV28	TRBJ2-5	NA	TRBD2	TGTGCCAGCAGCCGACCCCGGGGGGGGCTGGAGACCCAGTACTTC	CASSRPRGGLETQYF
TRBV9	TRBJ2-1	NA	NA	TGTGCCAGCAGCGAACGGTCCTACAATGAGCAGTTCTTC	CASSERSYNEQFF
TRBV6-5	TRBJ2-4	NA	NA	TGTGCCAGCAGTTACTCCCGGGACACCCTCAAAAACATTCAGTACTTC	CASSYSRDTLKNIQYF
TRBV29-1	TRBJ2-3	NA	TRBD1	TGCAGCGTCTCTACCGGGACAGGCCTCGGCACAGATACGCAGTATTTT	CSVSTGTGLGTDTQYF
TRBV9	TRBJ2-7	few	TRBD1	TGTGCCAGCAGCGTAGGGGCCCGGGACAGGGGACCCTACGAGCAGTACTTC	CASSVGARDRGPYEQYF
TRBV2	TRBJ2-1	NA	NA	TGTGCCAGCAGACCATCAGAGGGCGACCTGACGGAGTTCTTC	CASRPSEGDLTEFF
TRBV6-5	TRBJ2-5	NA	TRBD2	TGTGCCAGCAGTTACGAGCGGGGCGATATGGGGGAGACCCAGTACTTC	CASSYERGDMGETQYF
TRBV7-2	TRBJ2-7	NA	TRBD1	TGTGCCAGCAGCTTAGCGGGGGGACAGGGGGTCTACGAGCAGTACTTC	CASSLAGGQGVYEQYF
TRBV5-1	TRBJ2-3	NA	TRBD2	TGCGCCAGCAGCTTAGCGGGAGTCTGGGATACGCAGTATTTT	CASSLAGVWDTQYF
TRBV29-1	TRBJ2-7	few	NA	TGCAGCGTTGAACTAGGCACCAAGCAGTACTTC	CSVELGTKQYF
TRBV11-2	TRBJ2-2	once	TRBD2	TGTGCCAGCAGGGGACTAGCGCAGAACACCGGGGAGCTGTTTTTT	CASRGLAQNTGELFF
TRBV5-6	TRBJ2-7	NA	TRBD2	TGTGCCAGCAGCCCCGGGACTAGCGGGGGGAATCAGTACTTC	CASSPGTSGGNQYF